The 10 T cell receptor beta chains below were found in one sample sequenced in a study of post-analysis software for immune sequencing data. Study results and limitations: In patients, TRBV5-6, TRBV5-1 and TRBV20-1 belonged to five TRBV segments found more frequently than in controls.

The antigens of these receptors remain unknown. Built from TCR beta cDNA, the libraries had unique molecular identifiers in them. From the PCR reads, TCRdb called clonotypes with MiXCR, one entry per CDR3 protein. The repertoire has roughly 400,000 distinct CDR3 sequences, 39% of them found once; the top ten carry under 9%. Sample: blood. Receptor source: a girl aged 2-15 years with multiple sclerosis.

This chain connects TRBV6-2 or TRBV6-3 to TRBJ2-1, with D unclear. Germline loops: CDR1 MNHEY, CDR2 SVGEGT. The germline V and J ends were trimmed by 4 bases and 8 bases, with 18 bases remaining between them. The CDR3 consists of 15 residues. CDR3 amino acids: CASSSLAAWTDEQFF. In nucleotides, the CDR3 is TGTGCCAGCAGTTCCCTCGCTGCGTGGACCGATGAGCAGTTCTTC.

This clonotype has more than one count but fewer than ten. This chain uses TRBV7-6 with TRBJ2-3; D may match TRBD1 or TRBD2 (5 bases each). The CDR3 extends over 13 amino acids. The germline gives CDR1 SGHVS, CDR2 FNYEAQ. V was clipped by 4 bases and J by 4 bases, with 9 bases between them. CDR3 in amino acids: CASSSLGADTQYF. Here the CDR3 DNA reads TGTGCCAGCAGCTCGCTGGGGGCAGATACGCAGTATTTT.

The chain has TRBV7-2 and TRBJ2-7; 8 bases line up with TRBD1. Looked up from germline, CDR1 is SGHTA and CDR2 is FQGNSA. Trimming took 5 bases from V and 10 from J; bases not matched to a gene: 16. The length of the CDR3 is 15 residues. CDR3 loop: CASSPVEGQAITQYF. CDR3 bases: TGTGCCAGCAGCCCAGTGGAGGGACAGGCGATCACTCAGTACTTC.

The chain carries TRBV10-2 and TRBJ2-1; D may be TRBD2 (6 bases). The CDR3 is made up of 16 amino acids. Looked up from germline, CDR1 is WSHSY and CDR2 is SAAADI. V lost 4 bases and J 5 bases, leaving 18 bases between the germline ends. Here the CDR3 DNA reads TGCGCCAGCAGTGTTGGGCGGGGTCTTCCCCACAATGAGCAGTTCTTC. Translation gives CASSVGRGLPHNEQFF.

This clonotype was detected only a few times. The gene calls are TRBV29-1 and TRBJ1-2; TRBD1 is a possible D gene (6 bases). Looked up from germline, CDR1 is SQVTM and CDR2 is ANQGSEA. The CDR3 loop spans 12 amino acids. V dropped 7 bases and J dropped 2 bases, with 11 bases sitting between them. The CDR3 here is CSAGGQNYGYTF. Written as DNA, the CDR3 is TGCAGCGCCGGGGGGCAGAACTATGGCTACACCTTC.

The chain carries TRBV2 and TRBJ2-5, with 11 bases matching TRBD2. The CDR3 sequence is 17 residues long. CDR1 and CDR2 from the germline V gene are SNHLY and FYNNEI. V was clipped by 6 bases and J by 4 bases; unmatched bases: 13. DNA of the CDR3: TGTGCCAGCAGGACGGGTTTGATAGCGGGAGGGCCAGAGACCCAGTACTTC. Translation gives CASRTGLIAGGPETQYF.

The rearrangement joins TRBV10-3 to TRBJ1-4; 9 nucleotides agree with TRBD1. The length of the CDR3 is 13 residues. V was pared by 9 bases and J by 6 bases, with 5 bases of the junction left unmatched. Germline CDR1 is ENHRY and CDR2 is SYGVKD. The chain's CDR3 is CAIGGQGDEKLFF. The CDR3, as DNA: TGTGCCATAGGGGGACAGGGAGATGAAAAACTGTTTTTT.

As regards this clonotype: One end of the junction varies from germline; a read error may be responsible. The chain joins TRBV27 to TRBJ2-1, with 16 bases matching TRBD2. Germline V lookup: CDR1 MNHEY, CDR2 SMNVEV (reference sequence). This CDR3 contains 18 residues. The CDR3 spells CASSPGLAGGNSYYEQFF. The CDR3 nucleotides read TGTGCCAGCAGTCCGGGACTAGCGGGAGGGAACTCCTACTATGAGCAGTTCTTC.

This clonotype was observed at least ten times. The CDR3 loop is CASSPRLEETQYF. DNA of the CDR3: TGTGCCAGCAGCCCGAGACTGGAAGAGACCCAGTACTTC. V and J are TRBV9 and TRBJ2-5; D is unresolved. Germline V gene data show CDR1 as SGDLS and CDR2 as YYNGEE. Trimming shortened V by 4 bases and J by 3 bases, and 10 bases separated the two germline ends. The CDR3 totals 13 residues.

This chain links TRBV21-1 with TRBJ2-1; the table's D call, TRBD1, has no DNA check behind it. TRBV21-1 constitutes a pseudogene. The CDR3 runs 18 residues. Here the CDR3 reads CASSSFLTGTPMGNEQFF. CDR3 bases: TGTGCCAGCAGCTCCTTCCTTACCGGGACACCTATGGGGAATGAGCAGTTCTTC.